The present TCR beta chain was sequenced within a study of OX40 agonist ivuxolimab in advanced cancers. Findings and caveats of the study: With doses of 0.1-3.0 mg/kg, partial responders showed among the lowest clonal expansion. The average count of expanded clones was higher among CD8+ T cells than among CD4+. Both blood CD4+ and CD8+ T cells showed clonal growth by week 6 at 0.1 to 3.0 mg/kg.

Of note for this clone: The antigen remains unidentified.

People who had autoimmune disease history or systemic immunosuppression were excluded. Here immunoSEQ multiplex PCR was the method, and the copy in TCRdb shows in-frame clones only, minus some. The table records approximately 67,000 clones, 80% of them present only once. The specimen comprised CD4+ or CD8+ T cells sorted from blood, sampled in a trial of the OX40 agonist ivuxolimab. This receptor was obtained from an adult with an advanced solid tumor such as melanoma, head and neck, liver or kidney cancer.

The CDR3 coding sequence is TGCAGTGCTAGTCCGGGAATCGAGCAGTTCTTC. Residues: CSASPGIEQFF. V usage is TRBV20-1 and J usage is TRBJ2-1; the D gene is possibly TRBD2 (5 bases). V gave up 3 bases and J gave up 10 bases, with 10 bases separating them. CDR1 is DFQATT, CDR2 SNEGSKA, per germline (reference sequence). The CDR3 covers 11 residues.